A selection of T cell receptor beta chains follows, all from one sample in a study of CD8 T cells in Susac syndrome. Each CDR3 protein is one row after TCRdb ran MiXCR on the immunoSEQ multiplex PCR reads. This repertoire shows 50,000 or so distinct CDR3 sequences, just over 90% found once; its top ten account for roughly 0.5%. Sequences were obtained from CD8+ T cells from PBMCs. Every receptor here comes from a human donor with multiple sclerosis. The CDR3 runs from the conserved cysteine through the conserved F or W. D genes are given only for firm matches. Clone size is stated in some rows and not others, as once, few, many or a class when expanded.

15	TRBV27	TRBD1	once	TRBJ2-7	CASSLETGRFHEQYF	TGTGCCAGCAGTTTAGAGACAGGGAGATTCCACGAGCAGTACTTC
14	TRBV9	.	.	TRBJ1-2	CASSVEGYSYGYTF	TGTGCCAGCAGCGTAGAGGGTTACAGCTATGGCTACACCTTC
15	TRBV7-9	TRBD2	.	TRBJ2-1	CASSFLAGLSNEQFF	TGTGCCAGCAGCTTCCTAGCGGGTCTGAGCAATGAGCAGTTCTTC
15	TRBV7-3	TRBD2	.	TRBJ2-3	CASSPLAGLGNTQYF	TGTGCCAGCAGCCCATTAGCGGGCCTGGGGAATACGCAGTATTTT
13	TRBV20-1	.	.	TRBJ1-1	CSARRGLNTEAFF	TGCAGTGCTCGCAGGGGACTGAATACTGAAGCTTTCTTT
15	TRBV4-3	.	.	TRBJ1-2	CASSQADGNNYGYTF	TGCGCCAGCAGCCAAGCGGACGGGAATAACTATGGCTACACCTTC
15	TRBV23-1	.	.	TRBJ2-3	CASSQSCRGTDTQYF	TGCGCCAGCAGTCAATCGTGTCGGGGCACAGATACGCAGTATTTT
13	TRBV27	.	.	TRBJ2-5	CASGTGPQETQYF	TGTGCCAGCGGAACGGGACCTCAAGAGACCCAGTACTTC
14	TRBV10-3	.	.	TRBJ2-3	CATERGTSTDTQYF	TGTGCCACCGAGAGGGGAACTAGCACAGATACGCAGTATTTT
13	TRBV7-9	.	.	TRBJ2-2	CASVGTQGWELFF	TGTGCCAGCGTAGGAACACAGGGTTGGGAGCTGTTTTTT
17	TRBV7-2	.	once	TRBJ2-2	CASSLGVRGPNTGELFF	TGTGCCAGCAGCTTAGGGGTCCGGGGGCCGAACACCGGGGAGCTGTTTTTT
16	TRBV6-4	TRBD2	few	TRBJ2-3	CASSDSSGGSTDTQYF	TGTGCCAGCAGTGACTCGAGCGGGGGCAGCACAGATACGCAGTATTTT
15	TRBV7-2	.	.	TRBJ2-5	CASSLGTPYQETQYF	TGTGCCAGCAGCTTGGGGACACCGTACCAAGAGACCCAGTACTTC
15	TRBV24-1	.	.	TRBJ2-3	CATSEELGGPDTQYF	TGTGCCACCAGTGAGGAGCTAGGCGGGCCAGATACGCAGTATTTT
16	TRBV7-3	TRBD2	.	TRBJ2-5	CASSLNGGAKQETQYF	TGTGCCAGCAGCTTAAACGGGGGGGCAAAACAAGAGACCCAGTACTTC
13	TRBV10-3	.	.	TRBJ1-5	CAISETENQPQHF	TGTGCCATCAGTGAGACAGAAAATCAGCCCCAGCATTTT
14	TRBV4-3	.	.	TRBJ2-5	CASSQLSDQETQYF	TGCGCCAGCAGCCAACTCAGCGACCAAGAGACCCAGTACTTC
14	TRBV6-1	.	.	TRBJ1-2	CASSEAGGSQGYTF	TGTGCCAGCAGTGAAGCCGGGGGATCCCAGGGCTACACCTTC
17	TRBV7-9	.	.	TRBJ1-2	CASSLSVLGGPNYGYTF	TGTGCCAGCAGCTTATCCGTTTTAGGGGGACCAAACTATGGCTACACCTTC
16	TRBV19	TRBD1	.	TRBJ2-7	CASSSPPGTGEGEQYF	TGTGCCAGTAGTTCACCCCCCGGGACAGGGGAAGGCGAGCAGTACTTC
15	TRBV7-6	TRBD1	.	TRBJ2-7	CASSLTGTGTHEQYF	TGTGCCAGCAGCTTAACCGGGACAGGGACCCACGAGCAGTACTTC
15	TRBV4-2	.	.	TRBJ1-1	CASSPLDSRNTEAFF	TGTGCCAGCAGCCCCCTAGACAGCAGGAACACTGAAGCTTTCTTT
16	TRBV27	.	.	TRBJ2-6	CASSPWGWDGANVLTF	TGTGCCAGCAGTCCCTGGGGTTGGGATGGGGCCAACGTCCTGACTTTC
16	TRBV5-8	TRBD1	.	TRBJ1-4	CASTDSMTGGFEKLFF	TGTGCCAGCACCGATTCTATGACAGGGGGTTTCGAAAAACTGTTTTTT
18	TRBV7-2	TRBD1	.	TRBJ1-4	CASSLDAGQGGANEKLFF	TGTGCCAGCAGCTTAGATGCGGGACAGGGAGGAGCTAATGAAAAACTGTTTTTT
11	TRBV7-9	.	.	TRBJ1-2	CASSAGILSTF	TGTGCCAGCAGCGCGGGGATCCTAAGTACCTTC
11	TRBV5-4	.	.	TRBJ2-7	CASSLYAEQYF	TGTGCCAGCAGCTTGTACGCCGAGCAGTACTTC
15	TRBV28	.	once	TRBJ2-5	CASSTSSGTQETQYF	TGTGCCAGCAGTACGTCATCCGGGACACAAGAGACCCAGTACTTC
12	TRBV29-1	.	.	TRBJ1-1	CSVEGIGPEAFF	TGCAGCGTTGAAGGAATCGGGCCAGAAGCTTTCTTT
18	TRBV6-2/TRBV6-3	.	.	TRBJ2-3	CASSSTVLRLSALDTQYF	TGTGCCAGCAGCTCTACGGTCCTTAGGTTATCGGCGCTGGATACGCAGTATTTT
15	TRBV27	.	.	TRBJ2-7	CASSVTPGLTYEQYF	TGTGCCAGCAGTGTAACACCGGGACTTACCTACGAGCAGTACTTC
15	TRBV7-9	.	.	TRBJ1-2	CASSQGQQKAYGYTF	TGTGCCAGCAGCCAGGGACAACAGAAGGCGTATGGCTACACCTTC
15	TRBV13	TRBD1	.	TRBJ2-4	CASRLRGLAKNIQYF	TGTGCCAGCAGGTTGAGGGGGCTAGCCAAAAACATTCAGTACTTC
15	TRBV2	.	.	TRBJ1-4	CASSEVRGTLEKLFF	TGTGCCAGCAGTGAAGTTCGGGGCACACTAGAAAAACTGTTTTTT
13	TRBV29-1	.	.	TRBJ1-2	CSVDRGAQRGYTF	TGCAGCGTTGATAGGGGAGCTCAGAGAGGCTACACCTTC
12	TRBV6-4	.	.	TRBJ2-2	CASSLGDGELFF	TGTGCCAGCAGTTTGGGTGACGGGGAGCTGTTTTTT
15	TRBV27	.	.	TRBJ2-6	CASSPGSYGANVLTF	TGTGCCAGCAGCCCAGGGTCATACGGGGCCAACGTCCTGACTTTC
11	TRBV9	.	.	TRBJ2-1	CASSVVGEQFF	TGTGCCAGCAGCGTGGTAGGGGAGCAGTTCTTC
13	TRBV12-3/TRBV12-4	TRBD1	few	TRBJ2-7	CASSLGSRGEQYF	TGTGCCAGCAGTTTAGGCTCCAGGGGGGAGCAGTACTTC
15	TRBV5-6	.	.	TRBJ2-5	CASSLSNQLQETQYF	TGTGCCAGCAGCTTGAGTAATCAGTTACAAGAGACCCAGTACTTC
18	TRBV7-8	.	.	TRBJ1-6	CASSVPIDSSSYNSPLHF	TGTGCCAGCAGCGTCCCCATAGATTCGAGCTCCTATAATTCACCCCTCCACTTT
13	TRBV19	.	.	TRBJ1-1	CASSIDRNTEAFF	TGTGCCAGTAGTATAGATCGGAACACTGAAGCTTTCTTT
19	TRBV19	TRBD2	once	TRBJ2-3	CASSIDPPFSGDRTDTQYF	TGTGCCAGTAGTATAGACCCCCCCTTTAGCGGGGACCGCACAGATACGCAGTATTTT
16	TRBV10-3	TRBD1	.	TRBJ1-6	CAIKDGSGGVDSPLHF	TGTGCCATCAAAGACGGTTCAGGGGGCGTCGATTCACCCCTCCACTTT
14	TRBV4-1	.	.	TRBJ2-5	CASSQGVGQETQYF	TGCGCCAGCAGCCAAGGAGTGGGCCAAGAGACCCAGTACTTC